This T cell receptor beta chain came from a study of post-analysis software for immune sequencing data. Study observations and caveats: TRBV5-6, TRBV5-1 and TRBV20-1 were among about 5 TRBV segments more frequent in patients than controls. Comparison with controls showed significantly lower normalized Chao1 diversity in multiple sclerosis patients.

Germline CDR1 reads MDHEN; CDR2 reads SYDVKM. This CDR3 comprises 15 residues. Prepared TCR beta cDNA libraries contained unique molecular identifiers. One entry per CDR3 protein, called by TCRdb with MiXCR from the PCR reads. The sample gives about 430,000 distinct CDR3 sequences, about 40% of which show up once; around 8% is in the top ten. Regarding this clonotype: Its antigen is still unknown. The germline gene is not matched at one end of the junction; a read error may be the cause.

Sequenced input: blood. The clonotype comes from a girl aged 2 to 10 with multiple sclerosis. The rearrangement links TRBV28 to TRBJ1-2; weak D call: TRBD1 (6 bases). In DNA, the CDR3 is TGTGCCAGCAGTTCTGGGGGGCGCCCCAACTATGGCTGCACCTTC. It encodes CASSSGGRPNYGCTF.